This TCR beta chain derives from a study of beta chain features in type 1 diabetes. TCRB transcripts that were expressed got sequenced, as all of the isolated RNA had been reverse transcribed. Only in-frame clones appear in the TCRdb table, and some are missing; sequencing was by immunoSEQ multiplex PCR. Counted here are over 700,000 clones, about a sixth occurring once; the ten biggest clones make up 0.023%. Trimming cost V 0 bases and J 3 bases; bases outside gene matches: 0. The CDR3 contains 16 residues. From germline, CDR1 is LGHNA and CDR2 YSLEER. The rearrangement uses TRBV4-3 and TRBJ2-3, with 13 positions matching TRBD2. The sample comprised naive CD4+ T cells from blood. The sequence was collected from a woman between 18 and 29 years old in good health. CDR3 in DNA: TGCGCCAGCAGCCAAGAACTAGCGGGAGGGACAGATACGCAGTATTTT. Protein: CASSQELAGGTDTQYF.